The entry below gives a single T cell receptor beta chain sequence along with its context. Participant age was roughly 18 to 90 years, and participants resided in approximately 25 US areas. This sample was included in a study of blood T cell repertoires in COVID-19. Study at large: Collection of acute and convalescent COVID-19 samples took place in the United States, Italy and Spain. The analysed material was cDNA or gDNA that came from T cells, B-cell-depleted T cells, or PBMCs.

J was trimmed by 4 bases and V by 3 bases; bases with no gene match: 11. The V gene's germline CDR1 is DFQATT and CDR2 SNEGSKA (reference sequence). The CDR3 loop spans 16 amino acids. Original analysis: Nucleated cell counts were estimated from reference gene primer amplification. TCRdb keeps only in-frame clones here, not all; method: immunoSEQ multiplex PCR. That table supplies the V and J calls and clone size; D and trimming were determined from the DNA. The table shows just over 300,000 clones, with 70% to 90% occurring only once. The material sequenced was PBMCs or T cells enriched from blood (not recorded which). The TCR sequence derives from a woman aged 35 to 49 who had recovered from COVID-19. The J gene is TRBJ2-5, the V gene TRBV20-1; 10 positions agree with TRBD2. As DNA, the CDR3 is TGCAGTGCTAGTCGGGGAGCGGGAGGGCCCGGAGAGACCCAGTACTTC. Translated: CSASRGAGGPGETQYF.